Presented here are 22 T cell receptor beta chains from one specimen sequenced in a study of human T cells and chemical hapten exposure. Indicated time point: patch test 1, 2 weeks after DPC sensitization. Treatment in this sample: therapeutic diphenylcyclopropenone sensitization with weekly scalp DPC. TCRdb passed the RACE reads through MiXCR, listing each CDR3 protein once. The repertoire holds tens of thousands of distinct CDR3 sequences, with about 9.6% as singletons. Sample: whole blood, taken in connection with sensitization to the hapten diphenylcyclopropenone (DPC). The receptors derive from a woman in her 40s with alopecia areata. Some clones in this sample may be carry-over from other donors' samples.

In its sample, this clonotype was seen many times. The chain couples TRBV12-3 or TRBV12-4 to TRBJ1-5, with 7 bases identical to TRBD1. V lost 5 bases, J lost 9 bases, and 13 bases stayed unmatched. CDR3 length equals 15 residues. Here the CDR3 reads CASSNSGTAHRPQHF. CDR3 DNA sequence: TGTGCCAGCAGTAACTCCGGGACAGCCCATCGGCCCCAGCATTTT.

This rearrangement joins TRBV13 to TRBJ2-5; 13 bases match TRBD2. The CDR3 is 15 amino acids. From germline, CDR1 is PRHDT and CDR2 FYEKMQ (reference sequence). J gave up 5 bases and V 5 bases, and 5 bases lay outside the gene matches. The CDR3 DNA follows: TGTGCCAGCAGCAAAGGACTAGCGGGAGCTGAGACCCAGTACTTC. This sequence encodes CASSKGLAGAETQYF.

Ten or more counts support this clonotype. This sequence joins TRBV7-3 and TRBJ1-4, with a tentative D call TRBD1 (6 bases). Germline V gives CDR1 SGHTA, CDR2 FQGTGA. Between the trimmed V and J ends, which lost 4 bases and 0 bases, there was a span of 9 bases. This CDR3 has 15 residues. The CDR3 nucleotides read TGTGCCAGCAGCTCGACAGGAGCAACTAATGAAAAACTGTTTTTT. It codes for CASSSTGATNEKLFF.

This clonotype was counted ten times or more. J is TRBJ2-3 and V is TRBV7-2; no firm D call. The CDR3 spans 12 residues. CDR1 and CDR2 (germline): SGHTA, FQGNSA. Trimming removed 1 base at V and 8 bases at J, with 7 bases between. CDR3 sequence (DNA): TGTGCCAGCAGCTTAGGACAAAGTACGCAGTATTTT. Its translation: CASSLGQSTQYF.

This clonotype was observed at least ten times. V gene TRBV14 combines with J gene TRBJ1-2; D gene uncertain. The CDR3 is 13 amino acids. V was clipped by 4 bases and J by 7 bases, with 13 bases between them. Germline CDR1 and CDR2: SGHDN and FVKESK. Here the CDR3 DNA reads TGTGCCAGCAGCCGGGCCCAGTGGGGTGGCTACACCTTC. Translated, it gives CASSRAQWGGYTF.

This clonotype was observed at least ten times. This chain connects TRBV4-1 to TRBJ1-6; tentative D call: TRBD1 (5 bases). V dropped 1 base and J dropped 9 bases, with 13 bases sitting between them. CDR3 length: 15 amino acids. CDR1 is MGHRA, CDR2 YSYEKL, per germline. Written as DNA, the CDR3 is TGCGCCAGCAGCCAAGCCCCCAGGGAGAGTTCACCCCTCCACTTT. Protein: CASSQAPRESSPLHF.

The CDR3 sequence: CSARVPGRLDTEAFF. CDR3 DNA sequence: TGCAGTGCTAGAGTCCCGGGACGGCTGGACACTGAAGCTTTCTTT. This chain uses TRBV20-1 with TRBJ1-1; weak D call: TRBD1 (5 bases). Trimming removed 1 base at V and 3 bases at J, with 15 bases between. There are 15 residues in the CDR3. The germline gives CDR1 DFQATT, CDR2 SNEGSKA (reference sequence).

This clonotype has only a few counts. This chain connects TRBV7-2 to TRBJ2-5, with D possibly being TRBD2 (6 bases). This CDR3 comprises 14 residues. Trimming took off 6 bases at V and 0 bases at J, with 11 bases between the two ends. Germline values: CDR1 SGHTA, CDR2 FQGNSA. As DNA, the CDR3 is TGTGCCAGCAGAAATCGGGGGTACCAAGAGACCCAGTACTTC. Its translation: CASRNRGYQETQYF.

Comment on this clonotype: This sequence may be a read error, since a much larger clone differs from it by one base. The chain links TRBV6-4 to TRBJ2-3, with 9 bases that match TRBD2. In germline, CDR1 is MRHNA, CDR2 SNTAGT. The junction had 0 bases not matched to a gene; V was cut back by 4 bases and J by 1 base. This CDR3 comprises 14 residues. CDR3 sequence reads: CASSASGGTDTQYF. CDR3 DNA sequence: TGTGCCAGCAGTGCTAGCGGGGGCACAGATACGCAGTATTTT.

This rearrangement joins TRBV19 to TRBJ2-6; the D is unclear. The germline V gene has CDR1 LNHDA and CDR2 SQIVND (reference sequence). CDR3 size: 15 residues. V lost 3 bases and J lost 2, with 8 bases in between. The CDR3 sequence: CASSISDTGANVLTF. CDR3 DNA sequence: TGTGCCAGTAGTATCTCAGATACTGGGGCCAACGTCCTGACTTTC.

This clonotype was seen many times. The chain is built from TRBV6-1 and TRBJ1-6; no reliable D call. V lost 2 bases, J lost 5 bases, and 7 bases lay in between. This CDR3 region has 14 residues. In germline, CDR1 is MNHNS, CDR2 SASEGT. Here the CDR3 reads CASSESTHNSPLHF. Here the CDR3 DNA reads TGTGCCAGCAGTGAATCCACCCATAATTCACCCCTCCACTTT.

V and J are TRBV2 and TRBJ2-7; a possible D gene is TRBD2 (6 bases). V gave up 7 bases and J gave up 3 bases, with 10 bases separating them. CDR1 is SNHLY, CDR2 FYNNEI, per germline. The CDR3 has 12 residues. The CDR3 nucleotides read TGTGCCAGCACCGAGGAGGGCTACGAGCAGTACTTC. Translated: CASTEEGYEQYF.

This clonotype has at least ten counts. V gene TRBV27 combines with J gene TRBJ2-7, with 8 nucleotides matching TRBD2. Germline V gene sequence: CDR1 MNHEY, CDR2 SMNVEV (reference sequence). With 6 bases clipped from V and 3 bases from J, the junction kept 1 base outside the gene matches. The CDR3 loop spans 12 amino acids. CDR3 residues: CASSAGGYEQYF. The CDR3 DNA reads as TGTGCCAGCAGCGCGGGAGGCTACGAGCAGTACTTC.

Comments on this clonotype: At one end the junction does not follow the germline gene, possibly because of a read error. The rearrangement links TRBV27 to TRBJ2-7; 8 nucleotides match TRBD1. The V gene's germline CDR1 is MNHEY and CDR2 SMNVEV (reference sequence). The CDR3 runs 14 residues. DNA of the CDR3: TGTGTCAGCAGTTTAGGGACAGGAGCCTACGAGCGGTACTTC. Translated, it gives CVSSLGTGAYERYF.

This clonotype was observed at least ten times. V gene TRBV5-1 combines with J gene TRBJ1-4; a weak D match, TRBD1 (5 bases). The CDR3 is 15 residues long. CDR1 and CDR2 from the germline V gene are SGHRS and YFSETQ. V was shortened by 0 bases and J by 10 bases, with 16 bases between the two germline ends. The CDR3 nucleotides are TGCGCCAGCAGCTTGGCCGGTCCAGGGAGTGGAAAACTGTTTTTT. Translating gives CASSLAGPGSGKLFF.

By share, this clonotype ranks as medium-sized. The V and J genes are TRBV6-2 or TRBV6-3 and TRBJ2-3, with D possibly TRBD2 on 5 matching bases. This CDR3 has 15 amino acids. Germline CDR1 and CDR2: MNHEY and SVGEGT. The V end was cut by 9 bases, the J end by 2 bases, with 18 bases between. The CDR3 here is CASATGSRVTDTQYF. CDR3 DNA: TGTGCCAGTGCTACCGGATCGAGGGTCACAGATACGCAGTATTTT.

This clonotype was seen many times. This chain links TRBV11-1 with TRBJ2-7; tentatively, D is TRBD1 (6 bases). V gave up 6 bases and J gave up 4 bases, with 25 bases separating them. In germline, CDR1 is SGHAT, CDR2 FQDESV (reference sequence). The CDR3 runs to 17 residues. The CDR3 is CASSREGGYGPRYEQYF. The CDR3 bases are TGTGCCAGCAGTCGAGAAGGGGGTTACGGTCCACGATACGAGCAGTACTTC. The full variable domain, with the rest looked up from reference TRBV11-1 and TRBJ2-7, is EAEVAQSPRYKITEKSQAVAFWCDPISGHATLYWYRQILGQGPELLVQFQDESVVDDSQLPKDRFSAERLKGVDSTLKIQPAELGDSAMYLCASSREGGYGPRYEQYFGPGTRLTVT.

This clonotype was detected ten times or more. J is TRBJ1-2 and V is TRBV18; TRBD1 matches at 8 bases. J gave up 0 bases and V 3 bases, and 6 bases lay outside the gene matches. The CDR3 consists of 16 residues. Germline CDR1 and CDR2: KGHSH and LQKENI. The CDR3 DNA follows: TGTGCCAGCTCACCGATGGGACAGGCGTCTAACTATGGCTACACCTTC. Translation gives CASSPMGQASNYGYTF.

This clonotype came up once. One base away lies a much larger clone, so this may be a sequencing read error. This rearrangement joins TRBV19 to TRBJ2-3, with 10 bases that match TRBD2. Germline lookup yields CDR1 LNHDA and CDR2 SQIVND (reference sequence). The CDR3 length is 14 residues. CDR3: CACSTSGGADTQYF. The CDR3 nucleotides read TGTGCCTGTAGTACCAGCGGGGGGGCGGATACGCAGTATTTT.

Many counts were recorded for this clonotype. This chain joins TRBV7-2 and TRBJ2-5; 7 positions match TRBD2. Per the germline V gene, CDR1 is SGHTA and CDR2 is FQGNSA. With V trimmed by 5 bases and J by 1 base, 7 bases remained unmatched. The CDR3 loop spans 15 amino acids. Written as DNA, the CDR3 is TGTGCCAGCAGCCCCATGCCGGGGGGCCAAGAGACCCAGTACTTC. Its translation is CASSPMPGGQETQYF.

This clonotype was observed at least ten times. V gene TRBV11-3 combines with J gene TRBJ2-1, with D possibly TRBD1 on 5 matching bases. In germline, CDR1 is SGHNT, CDR2 YENEEA. V lost 2 bases and J lost 9, with 17 bases in between. CDR3 size: 15 residues. The CDR3 sequence is CASSLLGQGNTEQFF. CDR3 in DNA: TGTGCCAGCAGCTTATTGGGGCAGGGTAATACTGAGCAGTTCTTC.

The table lists this clonotype with a few counts. This chain joins TRBV7-8 and TRBJ2-1, with 10 bases lining up with TRBD2. Losses at the gene ends were 2 bases for V and 6 bases for J; bases not matched to a gene: 4. Germline V gene data show CDR1 as SGHVS and CDR2 as FQNEAQ. The CDR3 is 15 amino acids. The CDR3 sequence is CASSLLLAGSNEQFF. The DNA of the CDR3 is TGTGCCAGCAGCTTATTACTAGCGGGGAGCAATGAGCAGTTCTTC. Full variable domain (rest looked up from reference TRBV7-8 and TRBJ2-1): GAGVSQSPRYKVAKRGQDVALRCDPISGHVSLFWYQQALGQGPEFLTYFQNEAQLDKSGLPSDRFFAERPEGSVSTLKIQRTQQEDSAVYLCASSLLLAGSNEQFFGPGTRLTVL.